This T cell receptor (beta chain) was retrieved from a study of CD8+CD57+ T cells in acquired aplastic anemia. TCR beta VDJ and CDR3 profiles were obtained from a genomic DNA template. One entry per CDR3 protein, called by TCRdb with MiXCR from the reads. The table records about 240,000 distinct CDR3 sequences, around half of them present only once. Germline CDR1 reads SGHTA; CDR2 reads FQGTGA. The CDR3 is made up of 16 amino acids. The V gene end was trimmed by 8 bases and the J gene end by 4 bases; junction bases not matched to a gene: 13. CD8+CD57+ cell expansion had been shown by flow cytometry in patients chosen for sequencing.

Sequencing was done on a sample of sorted CD4+, CD8+, or CD8+CD57+ T cells (not recorded which) from PBMCs. The J gene is TRBJ1-4, the V gene TRBV7-3, with 7 bases fitting TRBD1. The clonotype comes from a human donor with aplastic anemia. CDR3 protein: CASGYSRTGSNEKLFF. DNA of the CDR3: TGTGCCAGCGGTTACTCTCGGACAGGAAGTAATGAAAAACTGTTTTTT.